The rows below give T cell receptor beta chains drawn from one sample of a study of blood T cell repertoires in COVID-19. Clones were read by immunoSEQ multiplex PCR, and TCRdb kept only the in-frame ones, dropping some. The sample includes tens of thousands of clones, 75% to 90% of them seen just once. The source material was peripheral blood. These receptor sequences come from a human donor in a cohort sampled during active COVID-19. The CDR3 runs from the conserved cysteine through the conserved F or W. The D gene is left open where the match is weak. Clone size is not always given. Where it is, it says once, few, many or a class for expanded clones.

j_call | v_call | d_call | clone_size | cdr3_nt | cdr3_aa
TRBJ1-2 | TRBV28 | . | . | TGTGCCAGCAGACGGGGAAACTATGGCTACACCTTC | CASRRGNYGYTF
TRBJ2-7 | TRBV4-1 | . | . | TGCGCCAGCAGCCAAGATGCGGGCGTCTCCTACGAGCAGTACTTC | CASSQDAGVSYEQYF
TRBJ1-5 | TRBV3-1/TRBV3-2 | . | . | TGTGCCAGCAGCCCCCGGACAGATCAGCCCCAGCATTTT | CASSPRTDQPQHF
TRBJ2-7 | TRBV4-3 | . | . | TGCGCCAGCAGCCAAGGAGTGAGCTACGAGCAGTACTTC | CASSQGVSYEQYF
TRBJ2-5 | TRBV6-6 | TRBD1 | . | TGTGCCAGCAGTTATTCAGACAGGGAAGAGACCCAGTACTTC | CASSYSDREETQYF
TRBJ1-6 | TRBV28 | . | . | TGTGCCAGCAGCTCCCCGGCCCGAATTCAGGAACTCCTCCACTTT | CASSSPARIQELLHF
TRBJ2-7 | TRBV27 | . | . | TGTGCCAGCAGTCTCTACCCGGGCGAGCAGTACTTC | CASSLYPGEQYF
TRBJ2-7 | TRBV4-1 | . | . | TGCGCCAGCAGCCCATTTCCCGGTGGCTACGAGCAGTACTTC | CASSPFPGGYEQYF
TRBJ2-7 | TRBV28 | . | . | TGTGCCAGCATCGAGGACAGTACCTACGAGCAGTACTTC | CASIEDSTYEQYF
TRBJ2-6 | TRBV5-1 | . | . | TGCGCCAGCAGTATAGGGACAGGGGCCAACGTCCTGACTTTC | CASSIGTGANVLTF
TRBJ1-2 | TRBV6-5 | TRBD1 | . | TGTGCCAGCAGACCACAGGGGGTAGGCTATGGCTACACCTTC | CASRPQGVGYGYTF
TRBJ2-3 | TRBV30 | TRBD2 | . | TGTGCCTGGAGTGTACAACGGGGGGGGACAGATACGCAGTATTTT | CAWSVQRGGTDTQYF
TRBJ2-7 | TRBV5-5 | . | . | TGTGCCAGCAGCTTGGATTCAGGCTACGAGCAGTACTTC | CASSLDSGYEQYF
TRBJ1-3 | TRBV6-6 | . | . | TGTGCCAGCAGCTCTCTAGGACAGCTTGGAAACACCATATATTTT | CASSSLGQLGNTIYF
TRBJ2-1 | TRBV24-1 | . | . | TGTGCCACCAGTGGAACATGGCTCAATGAGCAGTTCTTC | CATSGTWLNEQFF
TRBJ2-7 | TRBV19 | . | . | TGTGCCAGTAGCCACCGGGGTAACTACGAGCAGTACTTC | CASSHRGNYEQYF
TRBJ2-7 | TRBV6-5 | TRBD2 | once | TGTGCCAGCAGTTCCGGGGGGGCGGGCTCCTACGAGCAGTACTTC | CASSSGGAGSYEQYF
TRBJ2-7 | TRBV27 | TRBD1 | . | TGTGCCAGCAGTTCGGCGACAGGGGGTGGGTACGAGCAGTACTTC | CASSSATGGGYEQYF
TRBJ2-6 | TRBV5-4 | . | . | TGTGCCAGCAGCTTCTCAACTACGGGGGCCAACGTCCTGACTTTC | CASSFSTTGANVLTF
TRBJ2-2 | TRBV5-4 | TRBD2 | . | TGTGCCAGCAGCTTGCCAGCGGGGACCGGGGAGCTGTTTTTT | CASSLPAGTGELFF
TRBJ1-2 | TRBV7-9 | TRBD1 | . | TGTGCCAGCAGCCCAGGAAGACAGGGTGACGATGGCTACACCTTC | CASSPGRQGDDGYTF
TRBJ1-2 | TRBV24-1 | TRBD1 | . | TGTGCCACCAGTGATTCGCGAAATAGACAGGGAGGCTACACCTTC | CATSDSRNRQGGYTF
TRBJ2-5 | TRBV18 | TRBD2 | . | TGTGCCAGCTCACCGCGGGGGGGGCGAGAGACCCAGTACTTC | CASSPRGGRETQYF
TRBJ1-1 | TRBV27 | . | . | TGTGCCAGCAGTTTTCGGACAGACAACACTGAAGCTTTCTTT | CASSFRTDNTEAFF
TRBJ1-1 | TRBV21-1 | . | . | TGTGCCAGCACCGCCGGACAGGGGAGGACTGAAGCTTTCTTT | CASTAGQGRTEAFF
TRBJ1-1 | TRBV2 | . | . | TGTGCCAGCTCTGGGGGGGGGCAGGGCACTGAAGCTTTCTTT | CASSGGGQGTEAFF
TRBJ2-5 | TRBV13 | TRBD2 | . | TGTGCCAGCAGCCACGGGGCGGGAGGGCCTGGGACCCAGTACTTC | CASSHGAGGPGTQYF
TRBJ2-5 | TRBV5-1 | TRBD1 | . | TGCGCCAGCAGCTCGGGTACAGGGGGTTCACGAGAGACCCAGTACTTC | CASSSGTGGSRETQYF
TRBJ2-7 | TRBV11-2 | . | . | TGTGCCAGCAGCTTACCGGGAAACTCCTACGAGCAGTACTTC | CASSLPGNSYEQYF
TRBJ2-6 | TRBV6-4 | . | . | TGTGCCAGCAGTGACTTTCAAGGACACCTCTCTGGGGCCAACGTCCTGACTTTC | CASSDFQGHLSGANVLTF
TRBJ1-1 | TRBV10-3 | TRBD1 | . | TGTGCCATCACTATGGACAGGGATGGCACTGAAGCTTTCTTT | CAITMDRDGTEAFF
TRBJ2-1 | TRBV27 | . | . | TGTGCCAGCAGTTCGGGGGGCGGACCCAGCTCCTACAATGAGCAGTTCTTC | CASSSGGGPSSYNEQFF
TRBJ2-4 | TRBV20-1 | . | few | TGCAGTGCTAGTGGGCAGACCAAAAACATTCAGTACTTC | CSASGQTKNIQYF
TRBJ2-3 | TRBV7-7 | TRBD2 | . | TGTGCCAGCAGCGTCGTTAGCGGGAGCACAGATACGCAGTATTTT | CASSVVSGSTDTQYF
TRBJ2-7 | TRBV15 | TRBD2 | . | TGTGCCACCAGCAGAGGGACTAGCGGGTCCTACGAGCAGTACTTC | CATSRGTSGSYEQYF
TRBJ1-2 | TRBV7-9 | TRBD1 | once | TGTGCCAGCAGCTTTATCCGGACAGGGGGCAGCTATGGCTACACCTTC | CASSFIRTGGSYGYTF
TRBJ2-6 | TRBV3-1/TRBV3-2 | . | once | TGTGCCAGCAGCCACGTCTCTGGGGCCAACGTCCTGACTTTC | CASSHVSGANVLTF
TRBJ2-7 | TRBV6-5 | TRBD2 | . | TGTGCCAGCAGTTACAACAGCGGGGGCTCCTACGAGCAGTACTTC | CASSYNSGGSYEQYF
TRBJ2-5 | TRBV10-1 | TRBD1 | few | TGCGCCAGCAGTAAAGGACAGGGGGCGAAACAAGAGACCCAGTACTTC | CASSKGQGAKQETQYF
TRBJ2-1 | TRBV10-1 | TRBD2 | . | TGCGCCAGCAGTGAGTCGCGGACTAGCGGGAGTGATGAGCAGTTCTTC | CASSESRTSGSDEQFF
TRBJ2-1 | TRBV11-1 | . | . | TGTGCCAGCAGCAATGGGGGGTACAATGAGCAGTTCTTC | CASSNGGYNEQFF
TRBJ2-1 | TRBV7-3 | . | . | TGTGCCAGCAGCATTACTGGCAATGAGCAGTTCTTC | CASSITGNEQFF
TRBJ2-7 | TRBV13 | TRBD1 | few | TGTGCCAGCAGCTCAAAGCAGGGGGCGTTCTACGAGCAGTACTTC | CASSSKQGAFYEQYF
TRBJ2-7 | TRBV7-9 | . | . | TGTGCCAGCAGCTTAGGGTCCAGCTCCTACGAGCAGTACTTC | CASSLGSSSYEQYF
TRBJ1-1 | TRBV6-4 | . | . | TGTGCCAGCAGGCTGGACAGCCTCCTGAACACTGAAGCTTTCTTT | CASRLDSLLNTEAFF
TRBJ1-1 | TRBV30 | . | few | TGTGCCTGGGCTGAACGAAGGGGGAGTATGAACACTGAAGCTTTCTTT | CAWAERRGSMNTEAFF
TRBJ1-1 | TRBV29-1 | TRBD1 | . | TGCAGCGCCGACAGGGGGCGAGGAGCTTTCTTT | CSADRGRGAFF
TRBJ1-1 | TRBV7-2 | . | . | TGTGCCAGCAGCTTAACAATCGCCGCTGAAGCTTTCTTT | CASSLTIAAEAFF